This T cell receptor (beta chain) was obtained from a study of CD8 T cells in ankylosing spondylitis. General study findings and limits: Prior work had noted some motif variants in reactive arthritis blood and synovial fluid. Disease-associated clones were CD8+ and fairly uncommon in peripheral blood. One TCR beta motif, made up of about 8 highly homologous variants, appeared characteristic of ankylosing spondylitis blood. According to the report, clones linked to the disease were significantly enriched in matched synovial fluid samples taken from ankylosing spondylitis patients.

This clonotype showed up many times. Its antigen is undetermined. TCRdb re-called the 5' RACE reads through MiXCR, storing one row per CDR3 protein. The table has around 890,000 distinct CDR3 sequences, approximately 12% seen once; the top ten hold just over 0.5%. This CDR3 contains 13 residues. V gave up 1 base and J gave up 4 bases, with 10 bases separating them. Per the germline V gene, CDR1 is SQVTM and CDR2 is ANQGSEA. The sample comprised blood, either unsorted or a sorted T cell fraction (not recorded which). The clonotype was recovered from a male donor with ankylosing spondylitis. The chain is built from TRBV29-1 and TRBJ2-5; no clear D gene. CDR3 coding DNA: TGCAGCGTTGAAGGCCGATTCGGAGAGACCCAGTACTTC. This codes for CSVEGRFGETQYF.